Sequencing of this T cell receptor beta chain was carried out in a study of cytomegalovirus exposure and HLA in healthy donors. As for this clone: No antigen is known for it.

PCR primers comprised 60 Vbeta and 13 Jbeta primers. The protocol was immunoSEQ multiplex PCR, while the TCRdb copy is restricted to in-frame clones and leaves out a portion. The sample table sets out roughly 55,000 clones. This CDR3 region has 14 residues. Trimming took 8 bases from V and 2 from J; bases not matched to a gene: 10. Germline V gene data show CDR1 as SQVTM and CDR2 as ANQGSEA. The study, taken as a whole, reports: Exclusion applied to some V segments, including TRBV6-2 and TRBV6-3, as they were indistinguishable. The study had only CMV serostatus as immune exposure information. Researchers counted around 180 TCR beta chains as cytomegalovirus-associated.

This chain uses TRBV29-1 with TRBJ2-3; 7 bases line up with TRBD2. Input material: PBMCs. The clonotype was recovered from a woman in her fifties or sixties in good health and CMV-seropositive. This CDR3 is CSSGLDPSTDTQYF. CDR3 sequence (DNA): TGCAGCTCCGGACTAGATCCCTCCACAGATACGCAGTATTTT.